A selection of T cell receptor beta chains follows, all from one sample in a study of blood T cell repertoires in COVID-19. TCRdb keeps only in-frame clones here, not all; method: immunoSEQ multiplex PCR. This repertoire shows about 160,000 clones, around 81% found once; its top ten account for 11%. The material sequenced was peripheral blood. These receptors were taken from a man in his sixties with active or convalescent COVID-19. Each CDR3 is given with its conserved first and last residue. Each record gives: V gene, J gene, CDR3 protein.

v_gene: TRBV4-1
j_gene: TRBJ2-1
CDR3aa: CASSQDGLAGGGEQFF

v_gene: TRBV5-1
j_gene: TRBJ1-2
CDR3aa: CASSLGQNFYGYTF

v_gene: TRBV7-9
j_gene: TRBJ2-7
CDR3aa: CASSHPWDRGYEQYF

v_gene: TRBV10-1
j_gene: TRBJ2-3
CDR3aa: CASSDGQTGTDTQYF

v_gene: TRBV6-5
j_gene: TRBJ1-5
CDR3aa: CASSEYENQPQHF

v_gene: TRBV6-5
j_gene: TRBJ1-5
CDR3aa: CASRAGNQPQHF

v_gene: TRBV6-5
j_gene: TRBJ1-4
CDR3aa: CASSRGQVNEKLFF

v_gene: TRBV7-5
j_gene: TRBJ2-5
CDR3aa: CARSPTEMDWTGKQETQYF

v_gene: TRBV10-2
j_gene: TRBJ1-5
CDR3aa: CASSERDRGLGQPQHF

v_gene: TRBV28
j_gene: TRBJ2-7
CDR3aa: CASTTKGAPSYEQYF

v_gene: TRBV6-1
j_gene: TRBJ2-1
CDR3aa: CASSEDRYNEQFF

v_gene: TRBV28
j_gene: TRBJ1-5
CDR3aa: CASSPIQGYSNQPQHF

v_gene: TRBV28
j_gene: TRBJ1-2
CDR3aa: CASRSLGTGPLGYTF

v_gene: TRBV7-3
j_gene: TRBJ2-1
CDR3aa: CASSLNAGGRTNEQFF

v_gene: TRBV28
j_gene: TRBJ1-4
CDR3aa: CASSFRDRGALFF

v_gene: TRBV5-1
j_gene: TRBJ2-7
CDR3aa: CASSLDRGAGEQYF

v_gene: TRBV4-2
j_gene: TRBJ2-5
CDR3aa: CASSQGRQAQETQYF

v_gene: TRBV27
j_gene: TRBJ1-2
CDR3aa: CASSPGQAGNYGYTF

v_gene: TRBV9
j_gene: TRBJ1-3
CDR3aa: CASSVGAGLGNTIYF

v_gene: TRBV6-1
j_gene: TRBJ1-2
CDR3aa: CASSDRTGVDGSTPTF

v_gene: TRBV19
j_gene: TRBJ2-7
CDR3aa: CASSRVAGSSYEQYF

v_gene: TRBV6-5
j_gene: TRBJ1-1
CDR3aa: CASGKGQGSTEAFF

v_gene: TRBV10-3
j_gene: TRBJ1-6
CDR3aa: CAIRAGQAPNSPLHF

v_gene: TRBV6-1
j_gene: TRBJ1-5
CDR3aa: CASSDPTGQPQHF

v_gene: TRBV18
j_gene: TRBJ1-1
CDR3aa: CASSLAGTGVGTEAFF

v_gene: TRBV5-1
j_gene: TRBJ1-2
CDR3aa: CASTPWGENPNYGYTF

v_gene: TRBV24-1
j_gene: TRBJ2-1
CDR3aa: CATSDFPLTGEGYNEQFF

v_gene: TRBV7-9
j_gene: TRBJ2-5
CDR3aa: CASSLGTSRKETQYF

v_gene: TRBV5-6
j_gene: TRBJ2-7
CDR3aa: CASGGLHSYEQYF

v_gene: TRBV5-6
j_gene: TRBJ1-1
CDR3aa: CASSADTDREAFF

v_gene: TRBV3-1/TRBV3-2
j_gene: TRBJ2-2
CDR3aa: CASSVLAGAGGELFF

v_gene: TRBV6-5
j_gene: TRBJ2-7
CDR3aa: CASMRVYGYEQYF

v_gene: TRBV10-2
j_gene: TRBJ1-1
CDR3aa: CASWDRGMNTEAFF

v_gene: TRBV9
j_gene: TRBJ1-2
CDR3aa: CASSKGQGHYGYTF

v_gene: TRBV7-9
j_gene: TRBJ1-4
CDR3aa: CASSQGTTNEKLFF

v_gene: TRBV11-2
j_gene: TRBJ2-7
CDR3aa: CASSLDQGPEQYF

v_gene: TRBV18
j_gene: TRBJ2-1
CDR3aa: CASSPELAGGHNEQFF

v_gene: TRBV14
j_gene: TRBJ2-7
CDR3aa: CASSPMVSKEQYF

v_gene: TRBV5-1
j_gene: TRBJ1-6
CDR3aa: CASSLEATTYNSPLHF

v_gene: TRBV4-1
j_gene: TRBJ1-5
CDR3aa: CASSQGQGPKAQPQHF

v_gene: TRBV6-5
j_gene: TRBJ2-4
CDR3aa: CASSPTGTGSLWQYF

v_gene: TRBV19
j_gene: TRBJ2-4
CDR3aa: CASSIAGGSKNIQYF

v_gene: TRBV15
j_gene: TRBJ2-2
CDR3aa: CATSRGQYANTGELFF

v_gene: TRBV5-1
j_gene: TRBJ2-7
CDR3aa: CASSLREGLKDEQYF

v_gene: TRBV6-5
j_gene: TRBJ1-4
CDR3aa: CASSLTGTTNEKLFF

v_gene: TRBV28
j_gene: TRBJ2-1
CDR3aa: CASSPLQGPSSYNEQFF

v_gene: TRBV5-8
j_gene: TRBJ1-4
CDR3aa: CASSNPGQSTNEKLFF

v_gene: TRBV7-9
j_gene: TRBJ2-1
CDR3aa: CASSPPGLALDEQFF

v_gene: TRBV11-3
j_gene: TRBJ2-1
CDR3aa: CASSLGGGLAHEQFF

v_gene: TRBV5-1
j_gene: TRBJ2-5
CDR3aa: CASSSGTGEETQYF

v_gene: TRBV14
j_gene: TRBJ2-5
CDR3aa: CASSQAWTSGQETQYF

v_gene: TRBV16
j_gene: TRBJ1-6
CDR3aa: CASSPPTNSPLHF

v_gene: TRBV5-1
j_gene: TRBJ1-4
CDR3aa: CASSSGQLTDKLFF

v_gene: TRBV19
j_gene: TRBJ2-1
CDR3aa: CASSYSSREQFF

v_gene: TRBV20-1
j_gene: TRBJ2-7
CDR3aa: CSAHRVYEQYF

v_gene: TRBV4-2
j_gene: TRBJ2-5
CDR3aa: CASSQDRRGGGQETQYF

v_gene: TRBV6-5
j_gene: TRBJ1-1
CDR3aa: CASRGRTWWDTEAFF